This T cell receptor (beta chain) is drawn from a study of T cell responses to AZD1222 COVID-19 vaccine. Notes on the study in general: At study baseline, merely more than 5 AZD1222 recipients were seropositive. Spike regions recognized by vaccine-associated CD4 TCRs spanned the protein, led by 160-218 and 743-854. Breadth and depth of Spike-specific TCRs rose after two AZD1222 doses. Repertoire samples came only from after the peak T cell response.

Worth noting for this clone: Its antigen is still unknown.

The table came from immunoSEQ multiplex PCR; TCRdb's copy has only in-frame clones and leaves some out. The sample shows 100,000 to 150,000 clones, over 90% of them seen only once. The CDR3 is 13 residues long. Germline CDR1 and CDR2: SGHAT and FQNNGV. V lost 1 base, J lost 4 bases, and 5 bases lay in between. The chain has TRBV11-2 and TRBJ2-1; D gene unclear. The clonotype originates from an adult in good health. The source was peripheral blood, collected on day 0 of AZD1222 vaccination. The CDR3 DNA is TGTGCCAGCAGCTTAGGACTTTACAATGAGCAGTTCTTC. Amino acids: CASSLGLYNEQFF.